The 14 T cell receptor beta chains given below trace back to one sample, sequenced in a study of lymphopenia after photon versus proton radiotherapy. Data came from immunoSEQ multiplex PCR; TCRdb stores just in-frame clones and leaves some out. This sample has about 16,000 clones; just over 85% occur once, and the top ten carry more than 9%. Sequencing used peripheral blood, obtained from a patient treated with proton-based radiotherapy. These receptors came from a man between 65 and 85 years old with pancreatic cancer.

V usage is TRBV7-8 and J usage is TRBJ1-1; D may be TRBD1 (5 bases). The CDR3 is made up of 16 amino acids. Germline CDR1 is SGHVS and CDR2 is FQNEAQ. Trimming left V 1 base short and J 5 bases short, with 17 bases between. The CDR3 protein is CASSLDQIGGKTEAFF. CDR3 DNA: TGTGCCAGCAGCTTAGACCAGATTGGGGGTAAAACTGAAGCTTTCTTT. Using reference TRBV7-8 and TRBJ1-1 for the parts outside the CDR3, the full variable domain is GAGVSQSPRYKVAKRGQDVALRCDPISGHVSLFWYQQALGQGPEFLTYFQNEAQLDKSGLPSDRFFAERPEGSVSTLKIQRTQQEDSAVYLCASSLDQIGGKTEAFFGQGTRLTVV.

The chain employs TRBV5-1 and TRBJ2-3, with 7 bases lining up with TRBD2. The germline V gene encodes CDR1 SGHRS and CDR2 YFSETQ. V trimming: 0 bases; J trimming: 2 bases; junction bases outside the gene matches: 3. The CDR3 spans 15 residues. The CDR3 region is CASSLVGGVTDTQYF. CDR3 coding DNA: TGCGCCAGCAGCTTGGTTGGGGGGGTCACAGATACGCAGTATTTT.

The rearrangement joins TRBV6-6 to TRBJ1-5, with a weak D call TRBD1 (6 bases). Trimming removed 6 bases at V and 3 bases at J, with 12 bases between. Germline V lookup: CDR1 MNHNY, CDR2 SVGAGI (reference sequence). This CDR3 is 14 amino acids long. The CDR3 nucleotides are TGTGCCAGCAGGGGAGGGGGAACCAATCAGCCCCAGCATTTT. It is translated as CASRGGGTNQPQHF.

The sample holds a few counts of this clone. CDR3 DNA: TGTGCCAGCACGAGAGACTATAATTCACCCCTCCACTTT. Translation gives CASTRDYNSPLHF. This chain joins TRBV6-1 and TRBJ1-6; D ambiguous. CDR3 length equals 13 residues. Germline CDR1 is MNHNS and CDR2 is SASEGT. The germline V and J ends were trimmed by 7 bases and 3 bases, with 7 bases remaining between them.

V and J are TRBV5-4 and TRBJ2-7; perhaps TRBD2 as D (6 bases). Germline loops: CDR1 SGHNT, CDR2 YYREEE (reference sequence). V lost 5 bases to trimming and J lost 0 bases, with 12 bases between them. CDR3 size: 14 residues. CDR3 sequence reads: CASRRSGGSYEQYF. The CDR3, as DNA: TGTGCCAGCAGAAGGTCCGGGGGCTCCTACGAGCAGTACTTC.

This clone appeared once. The genes are TRBV27 and TRBJ2-4; 8 positions agree with TRBD1. Germline loops: CDR1 MNHEY, CDR2 SMNVEV (reference sequence). There are 12 residues in the CDR3. The V and J ends lost 11 bases and 2 bases, in that order; junction bases with no gene match: 2. Written as DNA, the CDR3 is TGTGCCGGGGACAGGTCCAAAAACATTCAGTACTTC. It is translated as CAGDRSKNIQYF.

V and J are TRBV9 and TRBJ2-3; 12 bases map to TRBD2. CDR3 length: 18 amino acids. In germline, CDR1 is SGDLS, CDR2 YYNGEE. V shed 3 bases, J shed 7 bases, and the junction held 15 bases outside the gene matches. CDR3 region: CASSASGGSLAGGNTQYF. CDR3 DNA: TGTGCCAGCAGCGCTTCAGGGGGGAGTCTAGCGGGAGGGAATACGCAGTATTTT.

CDR3 bases: TGTGCCTGGAGTGTAGCGGGAGGCTTTATAGCCAAAAACATTCAGTACTTC. Translating it yields CAWSVAGGFIAKNIQYF. The chain couples TRBV30 to TRBJ2-4; 9 bases fit TRBD2. The CDR3 is 17 residues long. Germline-derived CDR1 and CDR2 are GTSNPN and SVGIG (reference sequence). V lost 0 bases, J lost 0 bases, and 6 bases stayed unmatched. Using reference TRBV30 and TRBJ2-4 for the parts outside the CDR3, the full variable domain is SQTIHQWPATLVQPVGSPLSLECTVEGTSNPNLYWYRQAAGRGLQLLFYSVGIGQISSEVPQNLSASRPQDRQFILSSKKLLLSDSGFYLCAWSVAGGFIAKNIQYFGAGTRLSVL.

The chain carries TRBV9 and TRBJ1-5, with D possibly matching TRBD1 (5 bases). The germline V gene encodes CDR1 SGDLS and CDR2 YYNGEE. The CDR3 runs 14 residues. Trimming took 7 bases from V and 5 from J, leaving 16 bases between them. The CDR3 spells CASSTAGRDQPQHF. CDR3 in DNA: TGTGCCAGCTCCACGGCAGGGCGCGATCAGCCCCAGCATTTT.

This clone occurred once. The rearrangement uses TRBV4-1 and TRBJ1-4; 8 positions match TRBD1. The CDR3 covers 16 residues. CDR1 and CDR2 from the germline V gene are MGHRA and YSYEKL. Trimming took 8 bases from V and 2 from J; bases not matched to a gene: 10. CDR3 residues: CASGGQGEATNEKLFF. The CDR3 DNA is TGCGCCAGCGGCGGACAGGGAGAGGCCACTAATGAAAAACTGTTTTTT.

The chain links TRBV5-8 to TRBJ1-4; D unclear. Between the trimmed V and J ends, which lost 2 bases and 5 bases, there was a span of 7 bases. This CDR3 spans 13 amino acids. The germline V gene has CDR1 SGHTS and CDR2 YDEGEE. The CDR3 region is CASSFWRNEKLFF. The CDR3 nucleotides are TGTGCCAGCAGCTTCTGGCGGAATGAAAAACTGTTTTTT. Supplemented by reference TRBV5-8 and TRBJ1-4, the full variable domain reads EAGVTQSPTHLIKTRGQQATLRCSPISGHTSVYWYQQALGLGLQFLLWYDEGEERNRGNFPPRFSGRQFPNYSSELNVNALELEDSALYLCASSFWRNEKLFFGSGTQLSVL.

The chain uses TRBV19 and TRBJ1-5; maybe TRBD1 (5 bases). Germline V lookup: CDR1 LNHDA, CDR2 SQIVND (reference sequence). The germline V and J ends were trimmed by 0 bases and 1 base, with 7 bases remaining between them. The CDR3 has 15 amino acids. The CDR3 loop is CASSIDWDSNQPQHF. DNA of the CDR3: TGTGCCAGTAGTATAGATTGGGACAGCAATCAGCCCCAGCATTTT.

This chain links TRBV4-1 with TRBJ2-4; TRBD2 is a possible D gene (7 bases). In germline, CDR1 is MGHRA, CDR2 YSYEKL. V gave up 0 bases and J gave up 9 bases, with 9 bases separating them. The CDR3 spans 13 residues. CDR3: CASSQDGGRIQYF. The DNA of the CDR3 is TGCGCCAGCAGCCAAGACGGGGGGCGCATTCAGTACTTC.

The rearrangement joins TRBV7-3 to TRBJ1-3; the D gene is possibly TRBD1 (6 bases). The CDR3 covers 15 residues. Germline loops: CDR1 SGHTA, CDR2 FQGTGA. V shed 5 bases and J shed 4 bases, with 15 bases lying between them. CDR3 bases: TGTGCCAGCAGCCCCGGGGGGCTCTCCGGAAACACCATATATTTT. The encoded protein is CASSPGGLSGNTIYF.